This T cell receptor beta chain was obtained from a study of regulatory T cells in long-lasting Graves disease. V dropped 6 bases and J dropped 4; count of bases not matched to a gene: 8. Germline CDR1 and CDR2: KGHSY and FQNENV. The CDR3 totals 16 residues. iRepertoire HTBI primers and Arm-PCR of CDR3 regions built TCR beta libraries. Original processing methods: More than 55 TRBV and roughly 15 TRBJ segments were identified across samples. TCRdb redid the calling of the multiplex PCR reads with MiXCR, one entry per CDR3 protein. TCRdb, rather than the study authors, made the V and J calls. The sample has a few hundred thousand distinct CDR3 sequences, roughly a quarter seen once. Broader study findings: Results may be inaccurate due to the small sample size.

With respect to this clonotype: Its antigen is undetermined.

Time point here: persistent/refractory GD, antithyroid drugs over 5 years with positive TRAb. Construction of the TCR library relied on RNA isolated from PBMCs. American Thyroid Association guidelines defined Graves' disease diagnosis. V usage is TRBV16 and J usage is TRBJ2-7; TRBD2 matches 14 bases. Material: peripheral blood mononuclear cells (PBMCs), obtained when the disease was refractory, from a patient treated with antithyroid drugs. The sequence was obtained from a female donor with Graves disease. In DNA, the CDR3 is TGTGCCAGCAGACCTATGACTAGCGGGAGGGGATACGAGCAGTACTTC. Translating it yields CASRPMTSGRGYEQYF.